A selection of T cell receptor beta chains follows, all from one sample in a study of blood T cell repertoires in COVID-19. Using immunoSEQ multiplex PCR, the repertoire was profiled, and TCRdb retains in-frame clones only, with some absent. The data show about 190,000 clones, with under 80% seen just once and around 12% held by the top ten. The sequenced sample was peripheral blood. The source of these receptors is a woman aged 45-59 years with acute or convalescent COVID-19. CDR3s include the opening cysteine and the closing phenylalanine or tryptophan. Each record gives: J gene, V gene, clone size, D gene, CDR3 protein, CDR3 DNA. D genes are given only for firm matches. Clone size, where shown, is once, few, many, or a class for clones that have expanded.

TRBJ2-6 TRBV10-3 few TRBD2 CAIGAGGPDSGANVLTF TGTGCCATCGGGGCGGGAGGGCCCGACTCTGGGGCCAACGTCCTGACTTTC
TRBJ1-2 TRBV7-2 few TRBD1 CASSLNRGNYGYTF TGTGCCAGCAGCTTAAACAGGGGGAACTATGGCTACACCTTC
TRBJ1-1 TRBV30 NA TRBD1 CAWSVAGTGATEAFF TGTGCCTGGAGTGTAGCCGGGACAGGCGCCACTGAAGCTTTCTTT
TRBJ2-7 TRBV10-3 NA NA CAINAGYEQYF TGTGCCATCAACGCGGGCTACGAGCAGTACTTC
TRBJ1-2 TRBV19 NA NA CASTFSGGYTF TGTGCCAGTACCTTCTCAGGTGGCTACACCTTC
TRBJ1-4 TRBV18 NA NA CASSTGRINEKLFF TGTGCCAGCTCTACGGGGAGAATCAATGAAAAACTGTTTTTT
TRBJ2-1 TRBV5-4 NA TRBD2 CASSGNLAGSSNEQFF TGTGCCAGCAGCGGGAACCTAGCGGGTTCTTCCAATGAGCAGTTCTTC
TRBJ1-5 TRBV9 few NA CASGRGNQPQHF TGTGCCAGCGGCAGGGGCAATCAGCCCCAGCATTTT
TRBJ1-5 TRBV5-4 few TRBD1 CASSSGTGNQPQHF TGTGCCAGCAGCTCCGGGACAGGGAATCAGCCCCAGCATTTT
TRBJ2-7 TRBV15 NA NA CATSRRFMGLKDEQYF TGTGCCACCAGCAGAAGGTTTATGGGGCTCAAGGACGAGCAGTACTTC
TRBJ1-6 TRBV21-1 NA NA CASSNGDRGLDSPLHF TGTGCCAGCAGCAATGGGGACAGGGGGCTAGATTCACCCCTCCACTTT
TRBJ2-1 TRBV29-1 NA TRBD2 CSVGGLAAQFGADNEQFF TGCAGCGTTGGAGGACTAGCGGCCCAATTTGGAGCGGACAATGAGCAGTTCTTC
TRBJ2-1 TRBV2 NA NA CASSFTRELTLEQFF TGTGCCAGCAGCTTTACCCGGGAGCTGACTTTGGAGCAGTTCTTC
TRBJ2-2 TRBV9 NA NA CASSSYNTGELFF TGTGCCAGCAGTTCGTATAACACCGGGGAGCTGTTTTTT
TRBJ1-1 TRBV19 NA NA CASSVTGLTGAFF TGTGCCAGTAGTGTGACAGGTCTTACGGGGGCTTTCTTT
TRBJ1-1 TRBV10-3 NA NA CAISESRETEAFF TGTGCCATCAGTGAGTCCCGGGAGACTGAAGCTTTCTTT
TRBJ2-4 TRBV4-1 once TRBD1 CASSQEVGGQGRIAKNIQYF TGCGCCAGCAGCCAAGAAGTAGGGGGACAGGGGAGGATAGCCAAAAACATTCAGTACTTC
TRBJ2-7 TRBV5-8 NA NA CASSFRDRTYEQYF TGTGCCAGCAGCTTTCGTGACAGGACCTACGAGCAGTACTTC
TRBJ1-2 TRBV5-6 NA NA CASSAGGTTPYGYTF TGTGCCAGCAGCGCTGGGGGGACGACACCTTATGGCTACACCTTC
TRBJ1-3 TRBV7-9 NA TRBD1 CASSRQGLSGNTIYF TGTGCCAGCAGCCGACAGGGACTCTCTGGAAACACCATATATTTT
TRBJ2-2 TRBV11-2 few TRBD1 CASSYTGANTGELFF TGTGCCAGCAGCTACACAGGGGCGAACACCGGGGAGCTGTTTTTT
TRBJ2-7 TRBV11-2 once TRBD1 CASEWDRGYEQYF TGTGCCAGCGAGTGGGACAGGGGCTACGAGCAGTACTTC
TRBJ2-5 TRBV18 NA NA CASSPDVGETQYF TGTGCCAGCTCACCTGACGTCGGGGAGACCCAGTACTTC
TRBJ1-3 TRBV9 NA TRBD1 CASSFQGAGGNTIYF TGTGCCAGCAGCTTCCAGGGGGCAGGTGGAAACACCATATATTTT
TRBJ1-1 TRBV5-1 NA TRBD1 CASRRSGTVKNTEAFF TGCGCCAGCAGACGTTCCGGGACAGTGAAGAACACTGAAGCTTTCTTT
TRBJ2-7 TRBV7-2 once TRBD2 CASSLSGGFSYEQYF TGTGCCAGCAGCCTTAGCGGGGGGTTCTCCTACGAGCAGTACTTC
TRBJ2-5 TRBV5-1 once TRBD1 CASSPFAGGETQYF TGCGCCAGCAGCCCGTTCGCAGGGGGTGAGACCCAGTACTTC
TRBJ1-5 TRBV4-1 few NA CASSQGTDSNQPQHF TGCGCCAGCAGCCAAGGGACAGATAGCAATCAGCCCCAGCATTTT
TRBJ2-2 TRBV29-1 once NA CSREGYTGELFF TGCTCCAGGGAAGGGTACACCGGGGAGCTGTTTTTT
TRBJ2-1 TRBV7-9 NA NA CASGQVGAYNEQFF TGTGCCAGCGGTCAGGTCGGGGCCTACAATGAGCAGTTCTTC
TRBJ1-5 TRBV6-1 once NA CASSPRQAPLRAQHF TGTGCCAGCAGTCCCCGACAGGCCCCTCTGCGGGCCCAGCATTTT
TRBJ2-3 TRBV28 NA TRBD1 CASSLGQGAGDTQYF TGTGCCAGCAGTTTGGGGCAGGGGGCCGGGGATACGCAGTATTTT
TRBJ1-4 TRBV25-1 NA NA CASSEWEGANEKLFF TGTGCCAGCAGTGAATGGGAGGGCGCTAATGAAAAACTGTTTTTT
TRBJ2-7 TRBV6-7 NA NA CASSYSRVARGTKRAEQYF TGTGCCAGCAGTTACTCCAGGGTAGCTAGGGGGACCAAAAGAGCCGAGCAGTACTTC
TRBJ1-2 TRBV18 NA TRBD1 CASSPPNYVREGQYGYTF TGTGCCAGCTCACCACCGAACTATGTCCGGGAGGGACAGTATGGCTACACCTTC
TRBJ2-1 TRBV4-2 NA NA CAIGGLGYNEQFF TGTGCCATCGGGGGGCTAGGGTACAATGAGCAGTTCTTC
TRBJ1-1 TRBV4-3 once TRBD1 CASSQGRGFTTEAFF TGCGCCAGCAGCCAGGGCAGGGGGTTTACCACTGAAGCTTTCTTT
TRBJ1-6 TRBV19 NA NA CASSMDRGSPLHF TGTGCCAGTAGTATGGACAGAGGCTCACCCCTCCACTTT
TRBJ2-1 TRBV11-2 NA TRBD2 CASSLLAGGPSYYEQFF TGTGCCAGCAGCCTACTAGCGGGAGGGCCTTCTTACTATGAGCAGTTCTTC
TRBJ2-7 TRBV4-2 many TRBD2 CASSQLMTSLEQYF TGTGCCAGCAGCCAATTAATGACTAGCCTCGAGCAGTACTTC
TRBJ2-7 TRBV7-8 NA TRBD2 CASSSAERLAGSNEQYF TGTGCCAGCAGCTCGGCTGAAAGACTAGCGGGATCGAACGAGCAGTACTTC
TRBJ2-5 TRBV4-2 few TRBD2 CASSQGASGIETQYF TGTGCCAGCAGCCAAGGGGCTAGCGGGATTGAGACCCAGTACTTC
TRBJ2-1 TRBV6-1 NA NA CASSDPGTIERGGQFF TGTGCCAGCAGTGATCCCGGGACTATCGAGCGAGGGGGGCAGTTCTTC
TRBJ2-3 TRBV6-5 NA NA CASSFSASTDTQYF TGTGCCAGCAGTTTTAGCGCCAGCACAGATACGCAGTATTTT
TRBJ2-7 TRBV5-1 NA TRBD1 CASSFPGQGGEQYF TGCGCCAGCAGCTTTCCGGGACAGGGGGGCGAGCAGTACTTC
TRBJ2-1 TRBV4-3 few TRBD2 CASSQVGREDEQFF TGCGCCAGCAGCCAAGTGGGGCGGGAGGATGAGCAGTTCTTC
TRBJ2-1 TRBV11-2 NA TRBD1 CASSPGTGQLYNEQFF TGTGCCAGCAGCCCTGGGACAGGGCAATTATACAATGAGCAGTTCTTC
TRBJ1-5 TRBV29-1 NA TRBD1 CSAPGQGGNQPQHF TGCAGCGCCCCGGGACAGGGGGGCAATCAGCCCCAGCATTTT
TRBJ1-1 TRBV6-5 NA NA CASSHQGHMNTEAFF TGTGCCAGCAGTCACCAGGGACATATGAACACTGAAGCTTTCTTT
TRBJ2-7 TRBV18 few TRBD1 CASSLSGTASYEQYF TGTGCCAGCTCACTTTCCGGGACAGCCTCCTACGAGCAGTACTTC
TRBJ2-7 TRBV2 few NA CASKGDRYGEQYF TGTGCCAGCAAGGGGGATAGGTATGGGGAGCAGTACTTC
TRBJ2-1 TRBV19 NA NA CASSIAGAYNEQFF TGTGCCAGTAGTATAGCGGGAGCCTACAATGAGCAGTTCTTC
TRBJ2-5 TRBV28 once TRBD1 CASSIILGQIQETQYF TGTGCCAGCAGTATAATCCTGGGACAGATACAAGAGACCCAGTACTTC
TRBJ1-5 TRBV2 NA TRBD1 CASSDRTGVMGNQPQHF TGTGCCAGCAGTGATAGGACAGGGGTGATGGGCAATCAGCCCCAGCATTTT
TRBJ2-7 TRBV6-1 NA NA CASSEAKQGTYEQYF TGTGCCAGCAGTGAAGCGAAACAGGGAACCTACGAGCAGTACTTC